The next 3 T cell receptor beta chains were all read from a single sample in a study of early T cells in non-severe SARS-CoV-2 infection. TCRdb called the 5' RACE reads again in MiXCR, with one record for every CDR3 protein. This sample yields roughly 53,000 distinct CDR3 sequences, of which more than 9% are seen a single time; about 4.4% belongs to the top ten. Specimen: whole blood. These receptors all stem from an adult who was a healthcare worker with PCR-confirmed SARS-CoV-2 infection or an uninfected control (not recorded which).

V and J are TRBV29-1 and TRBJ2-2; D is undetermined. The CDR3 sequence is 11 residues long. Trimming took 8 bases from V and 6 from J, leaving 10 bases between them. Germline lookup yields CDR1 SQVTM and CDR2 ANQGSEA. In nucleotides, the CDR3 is TGCAGCACGCGACATTCCGGGGAGCTGTTTTTT. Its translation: CSTRHSGELFF.

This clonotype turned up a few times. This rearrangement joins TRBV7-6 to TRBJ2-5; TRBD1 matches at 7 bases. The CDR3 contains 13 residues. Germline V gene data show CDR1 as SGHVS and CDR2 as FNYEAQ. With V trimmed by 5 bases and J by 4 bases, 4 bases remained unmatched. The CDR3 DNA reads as TGTGCCAGCAGCAAAAGACAGGGAGAGACCCAGTACTTC. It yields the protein CASSKRQGETQYF.

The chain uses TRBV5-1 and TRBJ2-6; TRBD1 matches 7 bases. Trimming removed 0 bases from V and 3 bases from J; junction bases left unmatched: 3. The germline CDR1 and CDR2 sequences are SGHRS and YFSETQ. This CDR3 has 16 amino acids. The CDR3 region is CASSLVQGFGANVLTF. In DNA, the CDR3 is TGCGCCAGCAGCTTGGTACAGGGGTTTGGGGCCAACGTCCTGACTTTC.